These 15 T cell receptor beta chains share one sample of origin, sequenced in a study of CD8+CD57+ T cells in acquired aplastic anemia. Genomic DNA constituted the template upon which TCR beta VDJ and CDR3 profiling was performed. TCRdb ran MiXCR on the reads and lists one entry per CDR3 protein. The sample holds about 180,000 distinct CDR3 sequences, about half seen once. The source material was sorted CD4+, CD8+, or CD8+CD57+ T cells (not recorded which) from PBMCs. These receptors were collected from a human donor in good health.

V usage is TRBV9 and J usage is TRBJ1-1; a weak D match, TRBD1 (6 bases). This CDR3 is 17 amino acids long. V shed 0 bases and J shed 4 bases, with 19 bases lying between them. The germline gives CDR1 SGDLS, CDR2 YYNGEE. The CDR3 is CASSVDALRGRGTEAFF. The CDR3 DNA sequence: TGTGCCAGCAGCGTAGATGCGCTTCGGGGCAGGGGCACTGAAGCTTTCTTT.

This clonotype came up a few times. The CDR3 reads CATHRDSPYEQYF. CDR3 DNA: TGTGCCACCCACCGGGACAGCCCTTATGAGCAGTACTTC. J is TRBJ2-7 and V is TRBV10-3; TRBD1 matches at 7 bases. The CDR3 extends over 13 amino acids. Losses at the gene ends were 10 bases for V and 7 bases for J; bases not matched to a gene: 13. From germline, CDR1 is ENHRY and CDR2 SYGVKD.

This clonotype was observed a few times. The V call is TRBV2, the J call TRBJ2-1, with D perhaps matching TRBD2 (5 bases). Germline V lookup: CDR1 SNHLY, CDR2 FYNNEI. The CDR3 has 12 amino acids. The CDR3 DNA is TGTACGGTACGGGGAGCTTACAATGAGCAGTTCTTC. Encoded protein: CTVRGAYNEQFF.

V is TRBV29-1 and J is TRBJ2-2, with D unresolved. CDR3 length: 14 amino acids. From germline, CDR1 is SQVTM and CDR2 ANQGSEA. V lost 5 bases to trimming and J lost 1 base, with 11 bases between them. This chain's CDR3 is CSVFSGENTGELFF. In DNA form, the CDR3 reads TGCAGCGTTTTCTCCGGTGAGAACACCGGGGAGCTGTTTTTT.

The chain has TRBV5-6 and TRBJ2-7, with D perhaps being TRBD1 or TRBD2 (5 bases each). Germline CDR1 reads SGHDT; CDR2 reads YYEEEE. V was shortened by 4 bases and J by 0 bases, with 14 bases between the two germline ends. The CDR3 is made up of 15 amino acids. CDR3 residues: CASSGLRGSSYEQYF. CDR3 nucleotide sequence: TGTGCCAGCAGCGGACTTCGGGGCAGCTCCTACGAGCAGTACTTC.

This clonotype was seen many times. The chain is built from TRBV25-1 and TRBJ2-1, with 14 nucleotides matching TRBD2. The CDR3 is 16 amino acids. CDR1 and CDR2 from the germline V gene are MGHDK and SYGVNS. V shed 1 base, J shed 7 bases, and the junction held 3 bases outside the gene matches. CDR3 sequence (DNA): TGTGCCAGCAGTGAATGGACTAGCGGGAGGCGGAATGAGCAGTTCTTC. It specifies CASSEWTSGRRNEQFF.

This clonotype turned up a few times. This chain connects TRBV19 to TRBJ1-1, with D unresolved. The CDR3 has 11 amino acids. Trimming took off 5 bases at V and 8 bases at J, with 9 bases between the two ends. Germline V gene sequence: CDR1 LNHDA, CDR2 SQIVND (reference sequence). The CDR3 DNA is TGTGCCAGTAGTGGTGATTACGAAGCTTTCTTT. Translated: CASSGDYEAFF.

This clonotype occurred many times. The chain uses TRBV7-9 and TRBJ1-4, with D unclear. Trimming cost V 5 bases and J 5 bases, with 12 bases left between them. Germline V gives CDR1 SEHNR, CDR2 FQNEAQ (reference sequence). CDR3 length equals 14 residues. The CDR3 reads CASSPTAINEKLFF. CDR3 in DNA: TGTGCCAGCAGCCCGACGGCTATCAATGAAAAACTGTTTTTT. Full variable domain (rest looked up from reference TRBV7-9 and TRBJ1-4): DTGVSQNPRHKITKRGQNVTFRCDPISEHNRLYWYRQTLGQGPEFLTYFQNEAQLEKSRLLSDRFSAERPKGSFSTLEIQRTEQGDSAMYLCASSPTAINEKLFFGSGTQLSVL.

This chain links TRBV18 with TRBJ1-1; 7 bases align to TRBD1. In germline, CDR1 is KGHSH, CDR2 LQKENI. V was clipped by 4 bases and J by 4 bases; unmatched bases: 12. This CDR3 contains 16 residues. The CDR3 protein is CASSLDREGMSTEAFF. The CDR3 DNA is TGTGCCAGCTCACTTGACAGGGAAGGCATGAGCACTGAAGCTTTCTTT.

This clonotype has only a few counts. A read error is possible here, since a much larger clone lies one base away. The rearrangement joins TRBV7-8 to TRBJ1-5; no definite D call. The length of the CDR3 is 13 residues. Germline V gene sequence: CDR1 SGHVS, CDR2 FQNEAQ. CDR3 loop: CASSGESNHPQHF. CDR3 bases: TGTGCCAGCAGCGGGGAAAGCAATCATCCCCAGCATTTT.

The chain is built from TRBV27 and TRBJ2-7; D is unclear. Per germline, CDR1 MNHEY and CDR2 SMNVEV (reference sequence). V lost 2 bases and J lost 2, with 7 bases in between. This CDR3 comprises 13 residues. DNA of the CDR3: TGTGCCAGCAGTTTAAGTCAGACCTACGAGCAGTACTTC. This encodes CASSLSQTYEQYF.

The V call is TRBV7-6, the J call TRBJ1-5; TRBD1 might be the D (5 bases). Germline V CDR1 and CDR2: SGHVS, FNYEAQ. This CDR3 has 14 amino acids. Between the trimmed V and J ends, which lost 4 bases and 4 bases, there was a span of 11 bases. The CDR3 bases are TGTGCCAGCAGCTCCGGGGCAGGAAATCAGCCCCAGCATTTT. It translates to CASSSGAGNQPQHF.

This clonotype showed up just once. The chain has TRBV7-9 and TRBJ2-5; 8 bases align to TRBD2. The V and J ends lost 1 base and 2 bases, in that order; junction bases with no gene match: 6. The V gene's germline CDR1 is SEHNR and CDR2 FQNEAQ (reference sequence). This CDR3 is built from 16 residues. The CDR3: CASSLGSSGVQETQYF. CDR3 coding DNA: TGTGCCAGCAGCTTAGGAAGTAGCGGGGTGCAAGAGACCCAGTACTTC.

In this sample, this clonotype turned up many times. The chain has TRBV20-1 and TRBJ1-4; maybe TRBD1 (6 bases). Germline V gene sequence: CDR1 DFQATT, CDR2 SNEGSKA (reference sequence). CDR3 length: 14 amino acids. V lost 5 bases, J lost 3 bases, and 13 bases lay in between. The CDR3 sequence: CSALRDTANEKLFF. As DNA, the CDR3 is TGCAGTGCTCTCCGGGACACCGCTAATGAAAAACTGTTTTTT.

This clonotype was observed at least ten times. The J gene is TRBJ2-1, the V gene TRBV11-2; 11 bases align to TRBD2. There are 15 residues in the CDR3. Trimming took 3 bases from V and 7 from J; bases not matched to a gene: 5. Germline loops: CDR1 SGHAT, CDR2 FQNNGV. The chain's CDR3 is CASSFTSGSVNEQFF. The CDR3 DNA reads TGTGCCAGCAGCTTTACTAGCGGGAGTGTTAATGAGCAGTTCTTC. The variable domain in full, with the rest retrieved from reference TRBV11-2 and TRBJ2-1, is EAGVAQSPRYKIIEKRQSVAFWCNPISGHATLYWYQQILGQGPKLLIQFQNNGVVDDSQLPKDRFSAERLKGVDSTLKIQPAKLEDSAVYLCASSFTSGSVNEQFFGPGTRLTVL.